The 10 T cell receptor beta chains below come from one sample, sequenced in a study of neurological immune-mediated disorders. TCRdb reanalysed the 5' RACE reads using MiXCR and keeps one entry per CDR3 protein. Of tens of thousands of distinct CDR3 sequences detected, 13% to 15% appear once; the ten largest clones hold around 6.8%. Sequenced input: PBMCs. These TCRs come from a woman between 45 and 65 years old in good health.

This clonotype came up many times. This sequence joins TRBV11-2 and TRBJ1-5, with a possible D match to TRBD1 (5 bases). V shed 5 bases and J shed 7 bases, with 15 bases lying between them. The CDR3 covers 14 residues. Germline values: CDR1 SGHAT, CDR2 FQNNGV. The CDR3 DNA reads TGTGCCAGCAGCCTGGCCGGGGGTCAGCAGCCCCAGCATTTT. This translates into CASSLAGGQQPQHF.

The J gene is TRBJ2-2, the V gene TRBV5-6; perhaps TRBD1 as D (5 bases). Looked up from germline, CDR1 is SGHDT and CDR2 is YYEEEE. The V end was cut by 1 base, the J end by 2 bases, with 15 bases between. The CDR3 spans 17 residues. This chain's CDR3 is CASSLYRKGINTGELFF. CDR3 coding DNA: TGTGCCAGCAGCTTGTATCGAAAGGGGATAAACACCGGGGAGCTGTTTTTT.

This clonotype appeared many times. CDR3 loop: CASSFGRTLGEQYF. Written as DNA, the CDR3 is TGTGCCAGCAGTTTTGGACGCACCCTAGGCGAGCAGTACTTC. This chain links TRBV28 with TRBJ2-7; D uncertain. Trimming stripped 3 bases from V and 6 bases from J, with 15 bases between. The V gene's germline CDR1 is MDHEN and CDR2 SYDVKM. CDR3 length: 14 residues.

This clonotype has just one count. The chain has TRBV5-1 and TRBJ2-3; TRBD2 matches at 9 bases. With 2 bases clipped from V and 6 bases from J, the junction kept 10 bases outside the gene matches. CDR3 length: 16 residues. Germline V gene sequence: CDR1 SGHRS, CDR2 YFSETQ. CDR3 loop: CASSFSGGGLPDTQYF. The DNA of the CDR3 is TGCGCCAGCAGCTTTAGCGGGGGAGGCCTCCCGGATACGCAGTATTTT.

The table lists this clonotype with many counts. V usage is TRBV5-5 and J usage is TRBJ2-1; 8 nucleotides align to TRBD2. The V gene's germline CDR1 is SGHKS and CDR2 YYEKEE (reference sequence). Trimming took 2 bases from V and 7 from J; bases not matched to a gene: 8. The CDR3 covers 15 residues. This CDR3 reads CASSLAGAPGNEQFF. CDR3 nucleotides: TGTGCCAGCAGCTTAGCGGGAGCCCCAGGAAATGAGCAGTTCTTC.

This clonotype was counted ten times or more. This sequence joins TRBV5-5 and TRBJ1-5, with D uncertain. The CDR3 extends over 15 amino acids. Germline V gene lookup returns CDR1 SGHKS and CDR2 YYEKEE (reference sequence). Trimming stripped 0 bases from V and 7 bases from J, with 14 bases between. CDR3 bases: TGTGCCAGCAGCTTGGGGCCAGGTTGGGAGCAGCCCCAGCATTTT. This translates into CASSLGPGWEQPQHF.

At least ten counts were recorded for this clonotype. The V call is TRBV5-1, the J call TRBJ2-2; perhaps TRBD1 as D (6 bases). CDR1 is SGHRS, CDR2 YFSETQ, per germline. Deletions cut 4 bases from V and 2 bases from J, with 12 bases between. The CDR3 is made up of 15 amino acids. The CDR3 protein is CASSVGQTNTGELFF. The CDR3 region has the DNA TGCGCCAGCAGCGTTGGACAGACTAACACCGGGGAGCTGTTTTTT.

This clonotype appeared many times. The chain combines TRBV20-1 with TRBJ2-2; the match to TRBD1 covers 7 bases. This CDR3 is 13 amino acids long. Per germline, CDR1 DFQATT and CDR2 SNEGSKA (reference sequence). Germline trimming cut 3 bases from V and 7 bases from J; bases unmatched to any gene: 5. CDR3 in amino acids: CSAREGGGGELFF. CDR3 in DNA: TGCAGTGCTAGGGAAGGGGGCGGCGGGGAGCTGTTTTTT.

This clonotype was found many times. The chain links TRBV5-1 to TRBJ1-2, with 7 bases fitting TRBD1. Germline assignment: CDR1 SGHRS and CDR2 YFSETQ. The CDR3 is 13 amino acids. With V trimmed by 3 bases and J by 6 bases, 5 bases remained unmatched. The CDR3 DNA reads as TGCGCCAGCAGCTCAGGACAGGAGGATGGCTACACCTTC. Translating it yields CASSSGQEDGYTF.

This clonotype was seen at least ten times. CDR3 protein: CAISEKLAGPYEQYF. The CDR3 region has the DNA TGTGCCATCAGTGAGAAACTAGCGGGACCCTACGAGCAGTACTTC. The chain couples TRBV10-3 to TRBJ2-7; 10 nucleotides match TRBD2. V gave up 2 bases and J gave up 2 bases; unmatched junction bases: 3. The germline gives CDR1 ENHRY, CDR2 SYGVKD. The CDR3 length is 15 residues.